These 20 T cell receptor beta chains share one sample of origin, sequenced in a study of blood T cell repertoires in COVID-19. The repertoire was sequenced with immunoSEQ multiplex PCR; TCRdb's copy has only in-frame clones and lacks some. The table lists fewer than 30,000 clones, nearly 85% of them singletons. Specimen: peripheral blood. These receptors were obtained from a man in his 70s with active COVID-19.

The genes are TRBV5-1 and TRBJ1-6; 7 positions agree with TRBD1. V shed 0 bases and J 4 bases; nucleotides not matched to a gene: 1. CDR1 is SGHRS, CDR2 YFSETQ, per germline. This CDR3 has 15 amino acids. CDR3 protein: CASSLEGQYNSPLHF. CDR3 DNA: TGCGCCAGCAGCTTGGAGGGACAGTATAATTCACCCCTCCACTTT.

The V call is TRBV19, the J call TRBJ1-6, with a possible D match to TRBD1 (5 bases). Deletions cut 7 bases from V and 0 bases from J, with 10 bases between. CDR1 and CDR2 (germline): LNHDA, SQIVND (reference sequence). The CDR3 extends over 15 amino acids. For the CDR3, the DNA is TGTGCCAGTAAGTGGGGGGACTCCTATAATTCACCCCTCCACTTT. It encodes CASKWGDSYNSPLHF.

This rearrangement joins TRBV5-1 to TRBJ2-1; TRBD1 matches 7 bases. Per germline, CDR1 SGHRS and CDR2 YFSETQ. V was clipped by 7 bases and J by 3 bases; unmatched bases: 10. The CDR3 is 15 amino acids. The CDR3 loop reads CASCRDSPYYNEQFF. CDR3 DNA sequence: TGCGCCAGCTGTCGGGACAGCCCCTACTACAATGAGCAGTTCTTC.

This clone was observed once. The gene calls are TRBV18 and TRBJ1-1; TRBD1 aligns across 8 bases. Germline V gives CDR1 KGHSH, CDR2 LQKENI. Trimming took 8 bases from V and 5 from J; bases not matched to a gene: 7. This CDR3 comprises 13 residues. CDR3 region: CASDDRGRTEAFF. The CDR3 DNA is TGTGCCAGCGACGACAGGGGTAGGACTGAAGCTTTCTTT.

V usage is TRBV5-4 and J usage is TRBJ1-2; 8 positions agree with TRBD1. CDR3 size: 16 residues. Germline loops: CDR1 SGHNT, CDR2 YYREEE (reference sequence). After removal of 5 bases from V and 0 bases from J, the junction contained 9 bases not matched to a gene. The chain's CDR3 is CASRRGQAKANYGYTF. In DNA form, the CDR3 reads TGTGCCAGCAGACGGGGACAGGCTAAAGCTAACTATGGCTACACCTTC.

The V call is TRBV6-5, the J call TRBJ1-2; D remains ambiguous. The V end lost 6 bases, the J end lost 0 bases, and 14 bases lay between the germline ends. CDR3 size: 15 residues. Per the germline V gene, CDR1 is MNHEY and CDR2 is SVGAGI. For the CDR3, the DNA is TGTGCCAGCAGCTTACTCATGCGAACTAACTATGGCTACACCTTC. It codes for CASSLLMRTNYGYTF.

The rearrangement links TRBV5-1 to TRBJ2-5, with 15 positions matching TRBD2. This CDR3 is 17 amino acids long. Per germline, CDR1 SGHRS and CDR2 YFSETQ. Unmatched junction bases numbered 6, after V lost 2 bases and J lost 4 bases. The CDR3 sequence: CASSFGLAGGFTETQYF. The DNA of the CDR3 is TGCGCCAGCAGCTTCGGACTAGCGGGGGGGTTTACAGAGACCCAGTACTTC.

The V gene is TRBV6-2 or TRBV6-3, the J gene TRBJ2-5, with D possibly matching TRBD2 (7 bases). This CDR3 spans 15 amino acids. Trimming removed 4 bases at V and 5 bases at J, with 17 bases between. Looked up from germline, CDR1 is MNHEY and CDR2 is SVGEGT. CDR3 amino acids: CASSSDGGPGETQYF. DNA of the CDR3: TGTGCCAGCAGTTCAGACGGGGGGCCGGGGGAGACCCAGTACTTC.

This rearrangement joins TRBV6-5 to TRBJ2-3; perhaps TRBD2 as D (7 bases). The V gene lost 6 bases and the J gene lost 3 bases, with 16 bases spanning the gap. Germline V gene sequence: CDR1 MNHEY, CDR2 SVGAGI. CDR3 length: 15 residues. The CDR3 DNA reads TGTGCCAGCAGCCCGCGGGGGCTAAGAACAGATACGCAGTATTTT. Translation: CASSPRGLRTDTQYF.

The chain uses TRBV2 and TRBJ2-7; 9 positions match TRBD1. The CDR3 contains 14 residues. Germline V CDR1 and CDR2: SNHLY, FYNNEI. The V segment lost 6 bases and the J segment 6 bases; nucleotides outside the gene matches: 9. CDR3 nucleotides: TGTGCCAGCAGCGCCGGGACAGGGAGAGGCGAGCAGTACTTC. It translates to CASSAGTGRGEQYF.

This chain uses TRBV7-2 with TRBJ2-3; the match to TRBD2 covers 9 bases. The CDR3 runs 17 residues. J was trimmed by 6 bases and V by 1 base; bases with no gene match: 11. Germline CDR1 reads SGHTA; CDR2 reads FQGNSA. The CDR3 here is CASSLVHGGGATDTQYF. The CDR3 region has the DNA TGTGCCAGCAGCTTAGTACACGGCGGGGGGGCGACCGATACGCAGTATTTT.

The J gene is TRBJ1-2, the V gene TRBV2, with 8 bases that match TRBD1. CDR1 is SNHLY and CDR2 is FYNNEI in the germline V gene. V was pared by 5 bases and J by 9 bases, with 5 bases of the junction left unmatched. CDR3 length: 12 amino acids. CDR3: CASSPDRDSYTF. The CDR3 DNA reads TGTGCCAGCAGTCCGGACAGGGACAGCTACACCTTC.

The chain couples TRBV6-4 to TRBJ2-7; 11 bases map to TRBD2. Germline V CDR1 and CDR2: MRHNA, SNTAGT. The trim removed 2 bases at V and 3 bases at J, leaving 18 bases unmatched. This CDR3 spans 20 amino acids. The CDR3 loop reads CASSDLVSPSASGGFYEQYF. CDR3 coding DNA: TGTGCCAGCAGTGACCTCGTATCCCCATCTGCTAGCGGGGGGTTCTACGAGCAGTACTTC.

CDR3 nucleotide sequence: TGTGCCAGTAGTTCCCCTTGGACAGGGGGTAGTTCCTATAATTCACCCCTCCACTTT. Its protein is CASSSPWTGGSSYNSPLHF. The chain joins TRBV19 to TRBJ1-6; 10 positions agree with TRBD1. CDR1 and CDR2 from the germline V gene are LNHDA and SQIVND (reference sequence). The V and J ends lost 5 bases and 1 base, in that order; junction bases with no gene match: 11. The CDR3 contains 19 residues.

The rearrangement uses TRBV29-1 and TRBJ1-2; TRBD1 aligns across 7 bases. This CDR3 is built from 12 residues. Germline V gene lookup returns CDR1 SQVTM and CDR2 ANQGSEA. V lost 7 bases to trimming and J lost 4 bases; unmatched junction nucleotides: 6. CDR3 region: CSAGQQTYGYTF. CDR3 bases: TGCAGCGCGGGACAGCAGACCTATGGCTACACCTTC.

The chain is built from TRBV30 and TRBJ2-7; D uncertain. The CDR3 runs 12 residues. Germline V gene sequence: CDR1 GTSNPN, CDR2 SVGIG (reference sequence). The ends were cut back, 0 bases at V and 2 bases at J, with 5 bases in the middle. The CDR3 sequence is CAWSVETYEQYF. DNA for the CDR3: TGTGCCTGGAGTGTGGAGACCTACGAGCAGTACTTC.

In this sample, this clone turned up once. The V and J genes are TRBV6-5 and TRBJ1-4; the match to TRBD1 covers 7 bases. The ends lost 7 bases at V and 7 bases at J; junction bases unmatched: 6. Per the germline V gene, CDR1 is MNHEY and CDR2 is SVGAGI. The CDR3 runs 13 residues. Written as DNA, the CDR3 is TGTGCCAGCAAATCCAGGGGGAGTGAAAAACTGTTTTTT. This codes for CASKSRGSEKLFF.

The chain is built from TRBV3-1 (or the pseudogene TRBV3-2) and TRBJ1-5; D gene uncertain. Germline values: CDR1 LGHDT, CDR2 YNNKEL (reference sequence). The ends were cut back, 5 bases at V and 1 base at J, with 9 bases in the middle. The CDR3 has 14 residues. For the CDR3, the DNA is TGTGCCAGCAGCTACAGCGGGAGCAATCAGCCCCAGCATTTT. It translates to CASSYSGSNQPQHF.

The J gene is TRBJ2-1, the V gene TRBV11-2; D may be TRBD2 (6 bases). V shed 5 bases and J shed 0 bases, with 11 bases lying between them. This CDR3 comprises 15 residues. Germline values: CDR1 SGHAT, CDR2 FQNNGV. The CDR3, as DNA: TGTGCCAGCAGCGGGGACTGGCGCTCCTACAATGAGCAGTTCTTC. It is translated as CASSGDWRSYNEQFF.

The CDR3 DNA follows: TGTGCCAGCAGCTTACTTTTCGGGGGGCAGAACAATCAGCCCCAGCATTTT. Its protein product is CASSLLFGGQNNQPQHF. This chain links TRBV13 with TRBJ1-5; D possibly corresponds to TRBD1 (6 bases). The V end lost 2 bases, the J end lost 3 bases, and 17 bases lay between the germline ends. The CDR3 covers 17 residues. Germline V CDR1 and CDR2: PRHDT, FYEKMQ (reference sequence).